This T cell receptor beta chain was sequenced during a study of T cell responses to AZD1222 COVID-19 vaccine. General study points: Baseline seropositives among AZD1222 recipients totaled only 5 to 7.

Points on this clone: The antigen is not known.

The repertoire was sequenced with immunoSEQ multiplex PCR; TCRdb's copy has only in-frame clones and lacks some. The sample lists more than 85,000 clones; about 85% were seen once. The CDR3 sequence is 15 residues long. With 5 bases clipped from V and 4 bases from J, the junction kept 6 bases outside the gene matches. CDR1 and CDR2 from the germline V gene are MRHNA and SNTAGT. The receptor was isolated from an adult in good health. The chain carries TRBV6-4 and TRBJ2-1; 9 bases align to TRBD2. Specimen: peripheral blood, collected on day 0 of AZD1222 vaccination. This CDR3 reads CASSLGAGGYNEQFF. Written as DNA, the CDR3 is TGTGCCAGCAGTTTAGGAGCGGGGGGATACAATGAGCAGTTCTTC.